The clone carrying this T cell receptor beta chain was counted once. As yet, its antigen is unknown. The data are from a study of PD-L1 blockade in urothelial cancer. General study points: Pretreatment blood TCR clonality under the median forecast improved survival.

Stated time point: pretreatment peripheral blood. Individual patients had between 1 and 8 samples, taken pretreatment and on-treatment. Germline V CDR1 and CDR2: SNHLY, FYNNEI. The CDR3 sequence is 16 residues long. V was pared by 1 base and J by 3 bases, with 16 bases between. Here immunoSEQ multiplex PCR was the method, and the copy in TCRdb shows in-frame clones only, minus some. The data contain 32,000 or so clones, about 87% of them singletons. This sequence originates from a man in his sixties with urothelial cancer. The chain links TRBV2 to TRBJ2-7; perhaps TRBD2 as D (6 bases). This specimen was PBMCs, taken around atezolizumab (anti-PD-L1) treatment. The CDR3 region has the DNA TGTGCCAGCAGTGAAGTTGGTAGCGGCGATTTCTACGAGCAGTACTTC. Its translation: CASSEVGSGDFYEQYF.